This entry lists 15 T cell receptor beta chains sequenced from one sample in a study of T cell clonality in common variable immunodeficiency. Some clones are missing from TCRdb's copy, which holds only in-frame ones; the method was immunoSEQ multiplex PCR. The sample includes about 47,000 clones, none of them occurring once. The sequenced material came from peripheral blood mononuclear cells. These receptors were collected from a person between 18 and 75 years old in good health.

Comments on this clone: From the germline J gene comes the end of the CDR3, since the read stops 3 residues before it. The gene calls are TRBV5-1 and TRBJ2-3; D may be TRBD1 (6 bases). The CDR3 totals 12 residues. The germline V gene has CDR1 SGHRS and CDR2 YFSETQ. CDR3 amino acids: CASSEGDQPQYF. CDR3 DNA, as far as it was read: TGCGCCAGCAGCGAGGGGGATCAGCCG.

This clone has a count of ten or more. The read gets to within 3 residues of the CDR3 end, and the germline J gene fills in the rest. The J gene is TRBJ1-6, the V gene TRBV6-1; D possibly corresponds to TRBD1 (5 bases). Trimming cost V 4 bases and J 10 bases, with 11 bases left between them. This CDR3 contains 13 residues. Germline V gene sequence: CDR1 MNHNS, CDR2 SASEGT. CDR3: CASSGLRGSPLHF. CDR3 DNA, as far as it was read: TGTGCCAGCAGTGGGCTGAGGGGATCACCC.

This clone showed up many times. Read coverage stops 3 residues before the CDR3 terminus; the germline J gene supplies the remainder. The V call is TRBV13, the J call TRBJ2-3, with 8 positions matching TRBD2. The V and J ends lost 5 bases and 6 bases, in that order; junction bases with no gene match: 7. Germline loops: CDR1 PRHDT, CDR2 FYEKMQ (reference sequence). This CDR3 has 14 residues. Partial CDR3 DNA: TGTGCCAGCAGCCCGGGGGGGAGTGCGGATACG. Translated: CASSPGGSADT. The entire CDR3 protein reads CASSPGGSADTQYF. Combining the CDR3 with reference TRBV13 and TRBJ2-3 gives the whole variable domain AAGVIQSPRHLIKEKRETATLKCYPIPRHDTVYWYQQGPGQDPQFLISFYEKMQSDKGSIPDRFSAQQFSDYHSELNMSSLELGDSALYFCASSPGGSADTQYFGPGTRLTVL.

This clone was seen repeatedly, ten times or more. Read sequence stops 3 residues before the CDR3 end, and the germline J gene provides the missing end. The chain couples TRBV20-1 to TRBJ2-7; 8 nucleotides line up with TRBD1. The CDR3 extends over 13 amino acids. The trim removed 3 bases at V and 6 bases at J, leaving 7 bases unmatched. The germline gives CDR1 DFQATT, CDR2 SNEGSKA (reference sequence). CDR3 residues: CSARGQVKGEQYF. The sequenced CDR3 bases are TGCAGTGCTAGGGGACAGGTAAAAGGCGAG.

The table lists this clone with many counts. The CDR3 end falls 3 residues outside the read, so it is completed with the germline J gene. The chain employs TRBV7-7 and TRBJ2-1; 11 nucleotides line up with TRBD2. Germline assignment: CDR1 SSHAT and CDR2 FNYEAQ (reference sequence). The CDR3 length is 15 residues. V lost 5 bases, J lost 7 bases, and 7 bases stayed unmatched. CDR3 protein: CASSRSGGAGNEQFF. Incomplete CDR3 DNA: TGTGCCAGCAGCCGTAGCGGGGGGGCCGGGAATGAG.

This clone showed up just a few times. The read ends 3 residues early relative to the CDR3; the germline J gene fills the gap. The chain couples TRBV11-1 to TRBJ1-1; D unclear. CDR3 length: 13 residues. Trimming pared 3 bases from V and 4 bases from J, leaving 9 bases between. Germline V CDR1 and CDR2: SGHAT, FQDESV (reference sequence). The covered CDR3 bases are TGTGCCAGCAGCTTCTCACGGGGCACTGAA. It translates to CASSFSRGTE. The full CDR3 protein is CASSFSRGTEAFF.

This clone has ten or more counts. The CDR3 is CASSAGTGLTYEQYF. CDR3 DNA, as far as it was read: TGTGCCAGTAGCGCCGGGACAGGGCTCACCTACGAG. This rearrangement joins TRBV19 to TRBJ2-7, with 9 bases lining up with TRBD1. The read terminates 3 residues before the CDR3 end, so the remaining end is supplied by the germline J gene. CDR1 and CDR2 from the germline V gene are LNHDA and SQIVND (reference sequence). Trimming cost V 6 bases and J 2 bases; bases outside gene matches: 8. The CDR3 contains 15 residues. Full variable domain (outside the CDR3, taken from reference TRBV19 and TRBJ2-7): DGGITQSPKYLFRKEGQNVTLSCEQNLNHDAMYWYRQDPGQGLRLIYYSQIVNDFQKGDIAEGYSVSREKKESFPLTVTSAQKNPTAFYLCASSAGTGLTYEQYFGPGTRLTVT.

This clone has just a few counts. The observed sequence ends 3 residues before the CDR3 terminus, with the missing tail filled in from the germline J gene. The J gene is TRBJ2-7, the V gene TRBV7-9; 7 bases fit TRBD1. The germline gives CDR1 SEHNR, CDR2 FQNEAQ (reference sequence). This CDR3 contains 14 residues. Germline trimming cut 5 bases from V and 3 bases from J; bases unmatched to any gene: 7. CDR3 sequence reads: CASSPRQGFYEQYF. The CDR3 bases that were read are TGTGCCAGCAGCCCGCGACAGGGTTTCTACGAG.

This clone was seen at least ten times. The sequence runs out 3 residues before the end of the CDR3; the remainder is reconstructed from the germline J gene. This chain connects TRBV30 to TRBJ1-2, with 7 nucleotides matching TRBD1. Germline V gene data show CDR1 as GTSNPN and CDR2 as SVGIG (reference sequence). The ends lost 1 base at V and 3 bases at J; junction bases unmatched: 5. The CDR3 is 14 residues long. CDR3 residues: CAWSDETGYYGYTF. The sequenced CDR3 bases are TGTGCCTGGAGTGATGAGACAGGGTACTATGGC.

This clone was observed at least ten times. The sequenced fragment ends 3 residues before the CDR3 boundary, so the rest is inferred from the germline J gene. The genes are TRBV5-6 and TRBJ1-2; weak D call: TRBD1 (5 bases). Looked up from germline, CDR1 is SGHDT and CDR2 is YYEEEE. Trimming cost V 4 bases and J 4 bases, with 11 bases left between them. This CDR3 has 13 residues. The part of the CDR3 DNA that was read is TGTGCCAGCAGCGCGGACATAAGCTATGGC. This gives the protein CASSADISYG. The CDR3, in full, reads CASSADISYGYTF.

This clone was counted many times. The read comes to an end 3 residues before the CDR3 does, leaving the germline J gene to fill in the end. The gene calls are TRBV15 and TRBJ2-5; the match to TRBD2 covers 9 bases. After removal of 9 bases from V and 5 bases from J, the junction contained 10 bases not matched to a gene. The CDR3 sequence is 14 residues long. In germline, CDR1 is LNHNV, CDR2 YYDKDF (reference sequence). The CDR3 reads CATSGRGGLETQYF. The CDR3 bases that were read are TGTGCCACATCCGGGCGGGGGGGATTGGAGACC.

This clone was observed at least ten times. The CDR3 goes on 3 residues after the read ends, and that part is filled in from the germline J gene. The chain is built from TRBV6-1 and TRBJ1-2, with TRBD1 identical over 9 bases. This CDR3 is built from 14 residues. In germline, CDR1 is MNHNS, CDR2 SASEGT. CDR3 sequence reads: CASSAPGQGPGYTF. Incomplete CDR3 DNA: TGTGCCAGCAGTGCTCCGGGACAGGGCCCCGGC.

This clone has just a few counts. Relative to the germline gene, one junction end is altered; a read error may explain this. The read stops 3 residues short of the end of the CDR3; the missing end is completed from the germline J gene. The chain is built from TRBV6-1 and TRBJ1-3, with TRBD1 as a possible D gene (5 bases). There are 15 residues in the CDR3. Germline V CDR1 and CDR2: MNHNS, SASEGT. The CDR3 spells CASSERTARGNTIYF. Partial CDR3 DNA: TGTGCCAGCAGTGAGAGAACGGCAAGGGGAAACACA.

This clone has at least ten counts. The missing CDR3 end, 3 residues past where the read stops, is filled in from the germline J gene. The J gene is TRBJ1-5, the V gene TRBV20-1; 7 positions match TRBD1. The CDR3 has 15 residues. Germline trimming cut 6 bases from V and 2 bases from J; bases unmatched to any gene: 10. Germline CDR1 reads DFQATT; CDR2 reads SNEGSKA (reference sequence). The CDR3 spells CSAPRGTGGNQPQHF. Partial CDR3 DNA: TGCAGTGCCCCTCGGGGCACAGGGGGCAATCAGCCC.

This clone was counted at least ten times. The DNA ends 3 residues before the CDR3 does, and the rest of the CDR3 is filled in from the germline J gene. The chain is built from TRBV3-1 (or the pseudogene TRBV3-2) and TRBJ2-1; TRBD2 matches at 8 bases. The CDR3 loop spans 19 amino acids. Per germline, CDR1 LGHDT and CDR2 YNNKEL (reference sequence). The V segment lost 3 bases and the J segment 2 bases; nucleotides outside the gene matches: 15. The CDR3 region is CASSQLGGTLRGAYNEQFF. The sequenced part of the CDR3 DNA is TGTGCCAGCAGCCAGTTGGGTGGGACTTTGCGGGGGGCCTACAATGAG.